This T cell receptor beta chain comes out of a study of Tregs in tolerant kidney transplant recipients. In regard to this clone: Its antigen is unidentified. From the germline J gene comes the end of the CDR3, since the read stops 3 residues before it.

Thawed PBMCs were FACS-sorted into unstimulated CD4+CD25+CD127- regulatory T cells, CD4+CD25- non-regulatory cells, CD4 and CD8 cells. Findings and caveats of the study: Findings come from small patient numbers and require larger validation.

The germline V gene has CDR1 SGHTA and CDR2 FQGTGA. Deletions cut 5 bases from V and 7 bases from J, with 9 bases between. The CDR3 runs 12 residues. Assay used: immunoSEQ multiplex PCR; TCRdb lists only in-frame clones, some missing. This sample's table has about 30,000 clones. Here the sequenced sample was CD8+ T cells from blood, taken before the transplant. The receptor's source is a human donor who received a combined kidney and bone marrow transplant. This rearrangement joins TRBV7-3 to TRBJ2-1; no reliable D call. CDR3 loop: CASSPTGNEQFF. The CDR3 bases that were read are TGTGCCAGCAGCCCGACCGGGAATGAG.